The rows below give T cell receptor beta chains drawn from one sample of a study of cytomegalovirus exposure and HLA in healthy donors. Here immunoSEQ multiplex PCR was the method, and the copy in TCRdb shows in-frame clones only, minus some. The sample lists about 240,000 clones, around 87% occurring once. Sequencing was done on a sample of PBMCs. Receptors were obtained from a man younger than 30 in good health and CMV-seronegative. The conserved cysteine and the conserved F or W are not part of the CDR3 here.

>TRBV6-6
ASSWDRADGYT
>TRBV9
ASSGAGTGNTIY
>TRBV4-1
ASSRAIGETQY
>TRBV5-1
ASSLALPAGELF
>TRBV5-1
ASSLDSPETQY
>TRBV7-5
ARSIPGQRLLYEQY
>TRBV2
ASTPGGPFGYT
>TRBV13
ASSLSGTSNEQF
>TRBV11-2
ASSFRVGLAGRTDTQY
>TRBV28
ASSLGGAGANVLT
>TRBV6-6
ASSYSQGGLEQY
>TRBV5-4
ASSPRGGSVTDTQY
>TRBV6-1
ATRGRGGVIGELF
>TRBV7-8
ASSLWRKALGGASYEQY
>TRBV5-4
ASSYPPTGNTEAF
>TRBV5-5
ASSLTQGGTEAF
>TRBV23-1
ASSHYPGAYGYT
>TRBV6-1
ASRGQGATTEAF
>TRBV5-1
ASSGQGSGTGELF
>TRBV4-3
ASSQGGTGAGYT
>TRBV18
ASSPSGTASNEKLF
>TRBV6-1
ASTRGLYEQY
>TRBV2
ASSGQGRAF
>TRBV7-2
ASSPGRGAYRYGYT
>TRBV5-6
ASSAPGQWGSYNEQF
>TRBV7-8
ASSPRAGVSDTQY
>TRBV7-8
ASSLTSGRATGELF
>TRBV28
ASSLGQGGYT
>TRBV5-4
ASSLRFSSSYNEQF
>TRBV10-2
ASRIQGSLHYSSYEQY
>TRBV11-2
ASSLGAGMNNEQY
>TRBV5-1
ASSLVPDYGYT
>TRBV9
ASSGSGGAGDTQY
>TRBV7-9
ASSSTFLAYEQY
>TRBV27
ASRIAGGSGETQY
>TRBV6-5
ASTNPPASYGYT
>TRBV6-6
ASSDQVDTQY
>TRBV10-2
ASRAGLADTGELF
>TRBV9
ASSVGTGGTDTQY
>TRBV6-4
ASSDLAGGTDTQY
>TRBV5-4
ASSRSFGYQETQY
>TRBV5-1
ASSLDSSGNTIY
>TRBV5-1
ASSSTTSGLSYEQY
>TRBV4-3
ASSQDTISGPADTQY
>TRBV28
ASSQNYIYQPQH
>TRBV5-1
ASSKTGSNTEAF
>TRBV5-1
ASSPTTSGSTEQF
>TRBV7-2
ASSLGQAETQY
>TRBV5-6
ASSPGLAGRQGTGELF
>TRBV7-7
ASSLARANEKLF
>TRBV5-4
ASSLEGRATGELF
>TRBV5-6
ASSLWSSPLH
>TRBV10-3
AIAGTGAQPQH
>TRBV28
ASQTPGAATNEKLF
>TRBV13
ASSPGQGNTIY